This TCR beta chain was observed in a study of human T cells and chemical hapten exposure. TCRdb analysed the RACE reads with MiXCR anew, one entry per CDR3 protein. This sample has approximately 88,000 distinct CDR3 sequences; roughly 13% occur once, and the top ten carry approximately 6.2%. The time point was: patch test 3, about 24 weeks after DPC sensitization. Indicated treatment: therapeutic diphenylcyclopropenone sensitization with weekly scalp DPC. The V and J ends lost 3 bases and 4 bases respectively, with 13 bases between them. Germline V CDR1 and CDR2: DFQATT, SNEGSKA (reference sequence). This CDR3 contains 13 residues.

V gene TRBV20-1 combines with J gene TRBJ2-7; perhaps TRBD2 as D (6 bases). The sample was whole blood, taken in connection with sensitization to the hapten diphenylcyclopropenone (DPC). The sequence derives from a woman aged 50 to 65 with alopecia areata. Some clones in this sample may be carry-over from other donors' samples. CDR3 residues: CSARDWGRYEQYF. CDR3 in DNA: TGCAGTGCTAGGGATTGGGGGAGGTACGAGCAGTACTTC.